Following are 5 T cell receptor beta chains from one sample sequenced in a study of cytomegalovirus exposure and HLA in healthy donors. The data were produced by immunoSEQ multiplex PCR, yet TCRdb's version contains in-frame clones alone and is incomplete. The sample lists over 250,000 clones, approximately 90% occurring once. Material: PBMCs. These receptors were taken from a woman aged 25 to 39 in good health and CMV-seropositive.

About this clone itself: Other DNA sequences in the same sample also yield this CDR3. V usage is TRBV29-1 and J usage is TRBJ2-5; D possibly matches TRBD1 or TRBD2 (5 bases each). Germline values: CDR1 SQVTM, CDR2 ANQGSEA. V lost 4 bases and J 0 bases, leaving 6 bases between the germline ends. The CDR3 is made up of 12 amino acids. The CDR3 loop reads CSVGGYQETQYF. CDR3 sequence (DNA): TGCAGCGTTGGGGGGTACCAAGAGACCCAGTACTTC.

A single count supports this clone. The chain joins TRBV6-6 to TRBJ2-7, with TRBD2 matching over 9 bases. Per germline, CDR1 MNHNY and CDR2 SVGAGI (reference sequence). The CDR3 is 15 residues long. V shed 8 bases, J shed 2 bases, and the junction held 10 bases outside the gene matches. The CDR3 sequence is CASHGAGGKTYEQYF. CDR3 DNA: TGTGCCAGCCACGGGGCGGGGGGGAAGACCTACGAGCAGTACTTC.

This clone was observed once. The rearrangement uses TRBV5-1 and TRBJ2-7, with D perhaps given as TRBD1 or TRBD2 (5 bases each). Trimming pared 6 bases from V and 3 bases from J, leaving 13 bases between. From germline, CDR1 is SGHRS and CDR2 YFSETQ. The CDR3 loop spans 13 amino acids. The CDR3 reads CASTPGTNYEQYF. In DNA form, the CDR3 reads TGCGCCAGCACCCCCGGGACGAACTACGAGCAGTACTTC.

This clone is medium-sized by share. This chain connects TRBV19 to TRBJ2-7, with 8 positions matching TRBD1. Trimming cost V 5 bases and J 5 bases; bases outside gene matches: 14. CDR1 is LNHDA, CDR2 SQIVND, per germline (reference sequence). The CDR3 is 16 residues long. The CDR3 loop reads CASSGIRGRGNDEQYF. For the CDR3, the DNA is TGTGCCAGTAGTGGTATCAGGGGGCGCGGTAATGACGAGCAGTACTTC.

V usage is TRBV30 and J usage is TRBJ1-2; the D is unclear. V was shortened by 6 bases and J by 12 bases, with 23 bases between the two germline ends. The V gene's germline CDR1 is GTSNPN and CDR2 SVGIG (reference sequence). CDR3 length equals 13 residues. The CDR3 is CACPLRVRSVHTF. The DNA of the CDR3 is TGTGCCTGTCCCCTTAGGGTTCGATCCGTCCACACCTTC.